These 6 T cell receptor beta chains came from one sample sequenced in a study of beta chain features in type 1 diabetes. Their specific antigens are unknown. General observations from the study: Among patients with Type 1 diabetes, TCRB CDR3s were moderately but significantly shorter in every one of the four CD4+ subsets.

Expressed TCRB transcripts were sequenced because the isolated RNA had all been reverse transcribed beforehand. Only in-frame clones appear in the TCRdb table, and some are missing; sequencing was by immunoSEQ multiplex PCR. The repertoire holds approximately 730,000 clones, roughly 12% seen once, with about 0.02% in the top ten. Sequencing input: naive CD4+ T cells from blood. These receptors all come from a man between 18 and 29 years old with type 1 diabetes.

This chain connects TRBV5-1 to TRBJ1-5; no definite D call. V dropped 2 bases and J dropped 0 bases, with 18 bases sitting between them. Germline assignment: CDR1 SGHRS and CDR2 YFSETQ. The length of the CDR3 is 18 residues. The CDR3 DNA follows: TGCGCCAGCAGCTTAAAGTATGCGGCTGAGTTTAGCAATCAGCCCCAGCATTTT. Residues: CASSLKYAAEFSNQPQHF.

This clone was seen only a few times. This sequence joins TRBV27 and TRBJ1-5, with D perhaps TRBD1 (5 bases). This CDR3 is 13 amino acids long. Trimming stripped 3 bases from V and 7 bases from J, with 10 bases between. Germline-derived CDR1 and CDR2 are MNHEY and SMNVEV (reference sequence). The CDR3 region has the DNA TGTGCCAGCAGTTTCAACGGGACCCAGCCCCAGCATTTT. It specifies CASSFNGTQPQHF.

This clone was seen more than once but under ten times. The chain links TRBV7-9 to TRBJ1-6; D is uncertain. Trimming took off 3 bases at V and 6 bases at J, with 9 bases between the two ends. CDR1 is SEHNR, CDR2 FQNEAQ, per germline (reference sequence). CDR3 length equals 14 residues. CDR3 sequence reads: CASSFYVVNSPLHF. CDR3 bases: TGTGCCAGCAGCTTTTATGTGGTTAATTCACCCCTCCACTTT.

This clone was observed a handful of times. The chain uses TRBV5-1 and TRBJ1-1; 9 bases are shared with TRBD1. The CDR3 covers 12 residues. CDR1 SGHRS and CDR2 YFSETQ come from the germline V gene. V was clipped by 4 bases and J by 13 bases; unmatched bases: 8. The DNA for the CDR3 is TGCGCCAGCAGCCCCGGGGACAGGGAGGGTTTCTTT. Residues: CASSPGDREGFF.

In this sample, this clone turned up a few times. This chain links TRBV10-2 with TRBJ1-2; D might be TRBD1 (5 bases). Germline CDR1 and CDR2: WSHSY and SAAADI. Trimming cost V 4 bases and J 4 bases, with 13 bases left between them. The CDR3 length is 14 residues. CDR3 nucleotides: TGCGCCAGCAGTGTGGGGGAGCCCACCTATGGCTACACCTTC. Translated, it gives CASSVGEPTYGYTF.

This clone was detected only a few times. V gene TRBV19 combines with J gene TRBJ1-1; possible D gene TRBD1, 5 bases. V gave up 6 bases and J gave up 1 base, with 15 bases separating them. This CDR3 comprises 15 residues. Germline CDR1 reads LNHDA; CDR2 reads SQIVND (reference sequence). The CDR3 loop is CASSLGRVGNTEAFF. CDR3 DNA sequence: TGTGCCAGTAGCTTGGGGCGAGTGGGGAACACTGAAGCTTTCTTT.